Listed below are T cell receptor beta chains from one sample, sequenced in a study of CD8+ T cells in alopecia areata. Sequenced by immunoSEQ multiplex PCR; TCRdb stores in-frame clones only, minus some. The sample comprises some 170,000 clones, 58% of which are singletons, and 16% rests with the top ten. The sample in question was CD4+ T cells sorted from blood, obtained around week 55, from a patient treated with tofacitinib. The origin of the receptors is a human donor with alopecia areata. Both conserved end residues are trimmed from each CDR3.

V	J	CDR3
TRBV14	TRBJ1-1	ASSQEARTEAF
TRBV5-6	TRBJ1-3	ASSRLGQNTIY
TRBV29-1	TRBJ2-1	SVEILNEQF
TRBV10-1	TRBJ2-2	ASRNEEANTGELF
TRBV30	TRBJ2-7	AWGAGDRLSYEQY
TRBV5-6	TRBJ1-1	ASSPERDTEAF
TRBV19	TRBJ1-1	ASSPRPRRDTEAF
TRBV30	TRBJ2-2	AWSLNRYTGELF
TRBV30	TRBJ2-3	AWRLAGGTDTQY
TRBV5-6	TRBJ2-5	ASSSYD
TRBV25-1	TRBJ1-4	ASSDSRTGDEKLF
TRBV7-3	TRBJ2-2	ASSLTGTSGGKLF
TRBV10-3	TRBJ2-1	AISEREGREQF